This is a list of T cell receptor beta chains from one sample in a study of vaccination and CD4 T cells after COVID-19. No cognate antigen is known for these TCRs. One entry per CDR3 protein results from TCRdb running MiXCR on the PCR reads. This sample has under 15,000 distinct CDR3 sequences, with roughly 30% found just once. Sequenced material: CD4+ T cells from blood, cultured in vitro, taken after SARS-CoV-2 vaccination. The receptors originated from a human donor who had recovered from COVID-19. Both conserved end residues are part of each CDR3. The D gene is left open where the match is weak. The size field is filled for only some rows; it gives once, few, many or a size class.

v_call: TRBV11-3; d_call: .; clone_size: .; j_call: TRBJ2-5; cdr3_nt: TGTGCCAGCAGCTTAGGGGGACAAAACCAAGAGACCCAGTACTTC; cdr3_aa: CASSLGGQNQETQYF
v_call: TRBV7-9; d_call: .; clone_size: few; j_call: TRBJ2-1; cdr3_nt: TGTGCCAGCAGCGCAATTCCCAGAGGAGGGACTCCTTTCAATGAGCAGTTCTTC; cdr3_aa: CASSAIPRGGTPFNEQFF
v_call: TRBV11-2; d_call: .; clone_size: .; j_call: TRBJ2-1; cdr3_nt: TGTGCCAGCAGCCCAATCCCAGCCCCCGATCGGTTCTTC; cdr3_aa: CASSPIPAPDRFF
v_call: TRBV6-2/TRBV6-3; d_call: TRBD1; clone_size: few; j_call: TRBJ1-1; cdr3_nt: TGTGCCAGCAGTTACAGGGACAGAACTAAAGAAGCTTTCTTT; cdr3_aa: CASSYRDRTKEAFF
v_call: TRBV6-1; d_call: .; clone_size: medium-sized; j_call: TRBJ1-5; cdr3_nt: TGTGCCAGCAGCCGAACGGATAGCAATCAGCCCCAGCATTTT; cdr3_aa: CASSRTDSNQPQHF
v_call: TRBV27; d_call: .; clone_size: few; j_call: TRBJ1-1; cdr3_nt: TGTGCCAGCAGTTTTGGAGGGGGTCGCCCCTTGAACACTGAAGCTTTCTTT; cdr3_aa: CASSFGGGRPLNTEAFF
v_call: TRBV24-1; d_call: .; clone_size: .; j_call: TRBJ1-1; cdr3_nt: TGTGCCACCATCGGGGCGGAGAACACTGAAGCTTTCTTT; cdr3_aa: CATIGAENTEAFF
v_call: TRBV18; d_call: TRBD2; clone_size: .; j_call: TRBJ2-7; cdr3_nt: TGTGCCAGCTCACGTGAGACTAGCGGGGCCTCCTACGAGCAGTACTTC; cdr3_aa: CASSRETSGASYEQYF
v_call: TRBV7-6; d_call: .; clone_size: .; j_call: TRBJ1-4; cdr3_nt: TGTGCCAGCAGCTTAGGATCGGCACCTAATGAAAAACTGTTTTTT; cdr3_aa: CASSLGSAPNEKLFF
v_call: TRBV15; d_call: .; clone_size: .; j_call: TRBJ2-5; cdr3_nt: TGTGCCACCAGCAGAGATATGTTGAGAACCCAAGAGACCCAGTACTTC; cdr3_aa: CATSRDMLRTQETQYF
v_call: TRBV30; d_call: .; clone_size: .; j_call: TRBJ2-5; cdr3_nt: TGTGCCTGGAGTGTCCTTGGTTGGGAGACCCAGTACTTC; cdr3_aa: CAWSVLGWETQYF
v_call: TRBV6-1; d_call: .; clone_size: few; j_call: TRBJ1-5; cdr3_nt: TGTGCCAGCAGTGAAAGCGGGGGAGCCGGGCAGCCCCAGCATTTT; cdr3_aa: CASSESGGAGQPQHF
v_call: TRBV7-2; d_call: .; clone_size: .; j_call: TRBJ1-4; cdr3_nt: TGTGCCAGCAGCCTTTACTCTCATGCAACTAATGAAAAACTGTTTTTT; cdr3_aa: CASSLYSHATNEKLFF
v_call: TRBV28; d_call: TRBD2; clone_size: .; j_call: TRBJ2-3; cdr3_nt: TGTGCCAGCAGTTCCCTACGGACTAGCGGGAGGGGGACAGATACGCAGTATTTT; cdr3_aa: CASSSLRTSGRGTDTQYF
v_call: TRBV20-1; d_call: .; clone_size: few; j_call: TRBJ2-5; cdr3_nt: TGCAGTGCCATTGGGGGAGAGACCCAGTACTTC; cdr3_aa: CSAIGGETQYF
v_call: TRBV6-5; d_call: .; clone_size: few; j_call: TRBJ1-1; cdr3_nt: TGTGCCAGCAGTTACGGCGGGGTAGGAATGAACACTGAAGCTTTCTTT; cdr3_aa: CASSYGGVGMNTEAFF